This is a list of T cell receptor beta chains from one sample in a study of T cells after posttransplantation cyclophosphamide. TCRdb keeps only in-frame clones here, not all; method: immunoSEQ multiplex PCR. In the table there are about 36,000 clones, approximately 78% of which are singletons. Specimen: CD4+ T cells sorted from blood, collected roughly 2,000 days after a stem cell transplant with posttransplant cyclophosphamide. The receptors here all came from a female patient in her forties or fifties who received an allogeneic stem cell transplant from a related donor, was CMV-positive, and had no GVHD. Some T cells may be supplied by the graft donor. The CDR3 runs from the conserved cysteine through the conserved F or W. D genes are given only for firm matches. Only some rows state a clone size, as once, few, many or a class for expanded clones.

TGTGCCAGCAGCTTTGTTAGCGGGGGTTTCGGAGGGGAGACCCAGTACTTC | CASSFVSGGFGGETQYF | TRBD2 | - | TRBJ2-5 | TRBV11-2
TGTGCCAGCAGCTTAGATAGTGAGGGAACGGAGACCCAGTACTTC | CASSLDSEGTETQYF | - | - | TRBJ2-5 | TRBV11-2
TGCGCCAGCAGCCCCATCCGCCAGGATATAGCTTTCTTT | CASSPIRQDIAFF | - | - | TRBJ1-1 | TRBV4-3
TGTGCCAGCTCACCTCAGGGGGCGCGGAGCACAGATACGCAGTATTTT | CASSPQGARSTDTQYF | TRBD1 | once | TRBJ2-3 | TRBV18
TGTGCCAGCAGCCCCCAGACCAGGGAAAATTCACCCCTCCACTTT | CASSPQTRENSPLHF | - | many | TRBJ1-6 | TRBV9
TGTGCCAGCATTACAGGGGGACTCACCGGGGAGCTGTTTTTT | CASITGGLTGELFF | TRBD1 | - | TRBJ2-2 | TRBV2
TGCAGCGTCCCAGTCAGGCGCAGGGGATACAATGAGCAGTTCTTC | CSVPVRRRGYNEQFF | - | - | TRBJ2-1 | TRBV29-1
TGTGCCAGCATCCGTTACGAGCAGTACTTC | CASIRYEQYF | - | few | TRBJ2-7 | TRBV7-9
TGTGCCAGCAGCCCCCTGACTGGTTTCACAGATACGCAGTATTTT | CASSPLTGFTDTQYF | - | once | TRBJ2-3 | TRBV7-8
TGTGCCAGCAGCCCAACGAGGGTTTTTGGAAACACCATATATTTT | CASSPTRVFGNTIYF | - | - | TRBJ1-3 | TRBV14
TGTGCCAGCAGGGCCGTTGGCTACACCTTC | CASRAVGYTF | - | - | TRBJ1-2 | TRBV6-1
TGTGCCAGCAGCTACCACGCCGGGGGGCTCTACGAGCAGTACTTC | CASSYHAGGLYEQYF | - | - | TRBJ2-7 | TRBV5-5
TGTGCCAGCACCCCGGGACAGTCCCGACAGGGCACTGAAGCTTTCTTT | CASTPGQSRQGTEAFF | TRBD1 | - | TRBJ1-1 | TRBV2
TGTGCCAGCAGCCACGAAAGCGGGGGGGCCATCCGGTACTTC | CASSHESGGAIRYF | TRBD2 | - | TRBJ2-4 | TRBV7-9
TGTGCCAGCACGTCAGGGGGCTCTGGAAACACCATATATTTT | CASTSGGSGNTIYF | TRBD1 | - | TRBJ1-3 | TRBV2
TGTGCCAGCAGCTTGGAACCGATAACAGGGGGGTACTATGGCTACACCTTC | CASSLEPITGGYYGYTF | TRBD1 | - | TRBJ1-2 | TRBV5-4
TGTGCCAGCAGTTACAGCCCAACTAATGAAAAACTGTTTTTT | CASSYSPTNEKLFF | - | - | TRBJ1-4 | TRBV6-5
TGCGCCAGCAGGATTGAACAGGGGGAGCTCTATGGCTACACCTTC | CASRIEQGELYGYTF | TRBD1 | - | TRBJ1-2 | TRBV5-1
TGTGCCAGCAGTTTATTGTCGGGACAGAAAAACATTCAGTACTTC | CASSLLSGQKNIQYF | TRBD1 | - | TRBJ2-4 | TRBV28
TGTGCCAGCACCCAGAATCCCATTGAACAAGAGACCCAGTACTTC | CASTQNPIEQETQYF | - | - | TRBJ2-5 | TRBV6-1
TGTGCCAGCAGCTTAGCGGTGCTAGCGGGGGATACGCAGTATTTT | CASSLAVLAGDTQYF | TRBD2 | - | TRBJ2-3 | TRBV7-2
TGTGCCAGCAGTTCGCGCCTCGTGGCTTTCTTT | CASSSRLVAFF | - | - | TRBJ1-1 | TRBV6-6
TGTGCCAGCAGCTTAAAGGGACAGGGTGGCACTGAAGCTTTCTTT | CASSLKGQGGTEAFF | TRBD1 | - | TRBJ1-1 | TRBV13
TGTGCCAGCAGCGCGTGGGGGGGGTACAATGAGCAGTTCTTC | CASSAWGGYNEQFF | TRBD2 | - | TRBJ2-1 | TRBV7-2
TGTGCCAGCAGAACTAGCGGGGGGGCCTTCGGGGAGCTGTTTTTT | CASRTSGGAFGELFF | TRBD2 | few | TRBJ2-2 | TRBV2
TGTGCCAGCCGTAAACTCTCGAACACTGAAGCTTTCTTT | CASRKLSNTEAFF | - | - | TRBJ1-1 | TRBV2
TGTGCCAGCAGCTTAGCGACAGGGGGAGGCACCGGGGAGCTGTTTTTT | CASSLATGGGTGELFF | TRBD1 | few | TRBJ2-2 | TRBV7-7
TGTGCCAGCAGCTTGGGGGGACGGACCGGGGAGCTGTTTTTT | CASSLGGRTGELFF | - | - | TRBJ2-2 | TRBV7-9
TGCGCCAGCAGCCAAGTTGTAGCGGCGACTAACTATGGCTACACCTTC | CASSQVVAATNYGYTF | - | - | TRBJ1-2 | TRBV4-1
TGTGCCAGCAGCTTAGGGAGACAGGGGCGAAACGAGCAGTACTTC | CASSLGRQGRNEQYF | TRBD1 | - | TRBJ2-7 | TRBV7-2
TGTGCCATCAGTGTTGACTTACTAGCGGGGGGGCGGGAGACCCAGTACTTC | CAISVDLLAGGRETQYF | TRBD2 | - | TRBJ2-5 | TRBV10-3
TGTGCCAGCACTACCGACAGGATAACACCCCTCCACTTT | CASTTDRITPLHF | - | - | TRBJ1-6 | TRBV6-6
TGTGCCAGCAGCTCGAGACAGGGGAATAATTCACCCCTCCACTTT | CASSSRQGNNSPLHF | TRBD1 | - | TRBJ1-6 | TRBV7-9
TGTGCCAGCAGTGCACAGGGGGCTGGGGCCAACGTCCTGACTTTC | CASSAQGAGANVLTF | TRBD1 | - | TRBJ2-6 | TRBV2
TGCGCCAGCAGCCAGGCCTGGGCGGGGTTGGGTTCACCCCTCCACTTT | CASSQAWAGLGSPLHF | - | - | TRBJ1-6 | TRBV5-1
TGCAGTGCTAGAGCAGGGACTGAAGCTTTCTTT | CSARAGTEAFF | - | once | TRBJ1-1 | TRBV20-1
TGTGCCAGCAGCTTAAAGGGGGCGAGTGAAGCTTTCTTT | CASSLKGASEAFF | TRBD1 | - | TRBJ1-1 | TRBV7-9
TGTGCCAGCAGCCAAGATGAGGCGGGCGAGGATACGCAGTATTTT | CASSQDEAGEDTQYF | - | once | TRBJ2-3 | TRBV4-2
TGCGCCAGCCGGCCACAGGGCGGCTTTCTTGAAAAACTGTTTTTT | CASRPQGGFLEKLFF | - | - | TRBJ1-4 | TRBV5-1
TGTGCCAGCAGGGGCGGGGACAGGGGGGACTATGGCTACACCTTC | CASRGGDRGDYGYTF | TRBD1 | - | TRBJ1-2 | TRBV5-4
TGTGCCAGCAGAAATGACAGGGGTAATTCACCCCTCCACTTT | CASRNDRGNSPLHF | TRBD1 | - | TRBJ1-6 | TRBV28
TGTGCCAGCAGCGTAGACGCGTATAGCAATCAGCCCCAGCATTTT | CASSVDAYSNQPQHF | - | - | TRBJ1-5 | TRBV9
TGTGCCAGCAGCCAAGATAGGGGGTCGCCGAGGGGGCGCGGAAAAGAGACCCAGTACTTC | CASSQDRGSPRGRGKETQYF | TRBD1 | - | TRBJ2-5 | TRBV4-2
TGTGCCAGCAGTAAAACAGGGTGGACCTACGAGCAGTACTTC | CASSKTGWTYEQYF | - | - | TRBJ2-7 | TRBV2
TGTGCCAGCAGTGTGACAGACTACAATGAGCAGTTCTTC | CASSVTDYNEQFF | - | - | TRBJ2-1 | TRBV6-5
TGTGCCAGCCGCGGGGCCGCTGGAAACACCATATATTTT | CASRGAAGNTIYF | - | - | TRBJ1-3 | TRBV27
TGCGCCAGCAGCCTACTCGGACTAGCGGGGGACAATGAGCAGTTCTTC | CASSLLGLAGDNEQFF | TRBD2 | - | TRBJ2-1 | TRBV5-1
TGTGCCAGCAGCTTAGCCGGGACAGGCATCGAGCAGTACTTC | CASSLAGTGIEQYF | TRBD1 | - | TRBJ2-7 | TRBV13
TGCGCCAGCAGCCCCCGTCGCAAGAGCTCCTACGAGCAGTACTTC | CASSPRRKSSYEQYF | - | - | TRBJ2-7 | TRBV5-1
TGTGCCAGCAGCTACACCCCAGGTAGTGGCTACACCTTC | CASSYTPGSGYTF | - | - | TRBJ1-2 | TRBV7-3
TGTGCCAGCAGTGAACCCACTAGCGGGGTTAACACCGGGGAGCTGTTTTTT | CASSEPTSGVNTGELFF | TRBD2 | - | TRBJ2-2 | TRBV25-1
TGTGCCAGCTCACCTATATCGACAGATACGCAGTATTTT | CASSPISTDTQYF | - | - | TRBJ2-3 | TRBV18
TGTGCCAGCAGCTTCAGAGAGGGACAGGGGGTTGGCAATCAGCCCCAGCATTTT | CASSFREGQGVGNQPQHF | TRBD1 | - | TRBJ1-5 | TRBV6-4
TGTGCCAGCAGCACCCAGGGGTGGGGTAAACTAGACTATGGCTACACCTTC | CASSTQGWGKLDYGYTF | - | - | TRBJ1-2 | TRBV7-9